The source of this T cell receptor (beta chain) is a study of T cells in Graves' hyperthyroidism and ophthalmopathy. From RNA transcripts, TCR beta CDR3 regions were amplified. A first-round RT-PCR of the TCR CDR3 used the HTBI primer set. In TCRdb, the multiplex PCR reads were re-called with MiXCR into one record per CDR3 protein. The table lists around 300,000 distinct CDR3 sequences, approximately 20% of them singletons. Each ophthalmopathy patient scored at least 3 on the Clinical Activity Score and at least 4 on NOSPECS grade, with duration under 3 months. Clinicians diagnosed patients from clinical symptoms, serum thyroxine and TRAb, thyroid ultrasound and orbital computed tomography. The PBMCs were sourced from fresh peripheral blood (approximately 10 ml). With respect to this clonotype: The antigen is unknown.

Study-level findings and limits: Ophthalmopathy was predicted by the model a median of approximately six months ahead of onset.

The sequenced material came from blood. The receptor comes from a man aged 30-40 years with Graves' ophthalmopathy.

The CDR3 DNA sequence: TGTGCCAGCAGCCCCTATGGGTTCGGGAGCACTGAAGCTTTCTTT. Translating it yields CASSPYGFGSTEAFF. The V gene is TRBV14, the J gene TRBJ1-1, with D hard to call. Germline CDR1 SGHDN, CDR2 FVKESK. The CDR3 covers 15 residues. The germline V and J ends were trimmed by 4 bases and 4 bases, with 16 bases remaining between them.